The entry that follows covers one T cell receptor beta chain sequence. The CDR3 is 13 residues long. The ends were cut back, 5 bases at V and 5 bases at J, with 12 bases in the middle. Germline V gene data show CDR1 as MNHEY and CDR2 as SMNVEV (reference sequence). Authors' methods: Reference gene primer amplification gave nucleated cell count estimates. The assay was immunoSEQ multiplex PCR, and TCRdb's table has in-frame clones only and misses some. D and trimming were read from the DNA, whereas the V and J calls and clone size are those reported in that table. The table has 100,000 or so clones, approximately 80% seen once. This entry is derived from a study of blood T cell repertoires in COVID-19. Study details: The origin of the acute and convalescent COVID-19 samples was the United States, Italy and Spain. PBMCs, B-cell-depleted T cells, or T cells were the source of the cDNA or gDNA that made up the material.

This TCR was recovered from a human donor in a cohort sampled during active COVID-19. The sequenced material came from peripheral blood. The genes are TRBV27 and TRBJ1-1; TRBD1 might be the D (5 bases). CDR3 DNA sequence: TGTGCCAGCAGTATCGATCGGGGGACTGAAGCTTTCTTT. Its translation is CASSIDRGTEAFF.